Below, 24 T cell receptor beta chains from the same sample are listed, as sequenced in a study of T cell repertoires in cytomegalovirus infection. These receptors' targets are unknown. TCRdb itself ran the reads through MiXCR, one entry per CDR3 protein. The data show about 180,000 distinct CDR3 sequences, about 20% seen once. This specimen was CD8+ T cells from cultured PBMCs, taken from culture after CMV antigen stimulation. The source is a human donor in good health (CMV status not recorded). Some clones in this sample may be carry-over from other donors' samples.

Regarding this clonotype: One junction end disagrees with the germline gene, perhaps due to a read error. In nucleotides, the CDR3 is TGTGCCAGCAGCTTAGTGTCAGACAACTATAGCTACACCTTC. This gives the protein CASSLVSDNYSYTF. The chain has TRBV7-9 and TRBJ1-2, with unresolved D. The length of the CDR3 is 14 residues. Germline V gene lookup returns CDR1 SEHNR and CDR2 FQNEAQ (reference sequence).

The chain joins TRBV7-6 to TRBJ1-5; a possible D gene is TRBD1 (6 bases). The germline V gene encodes CDR1 SGHVS and CDR2 FNYEAQ. V was cut by 5 bases and J by 0 bases, with 20 bases left in between. The length of the CDR3 is 18 residues. CDR3 coding DNA: TGTGCCAGCAGCCCCTCGTTGAGGGGGGTACTTAGCAATCAGCCCCAGCATTTT. Its protein product is CASSPSLRGVLSNQPQHF.

The chain links TRBV30 to TRBJ1-2; maybe TRBD1 (6 bases). CDR3 length: 15 residues. CDR1 is GTSNPN and CDR2 is SVGIG in the germline V gene (reference sequence). Trimming stripped 5 bases from V and 0 bases from J, with 16 bases between. The DNA of the CDR3 is TGTGCCTGGGGGTCTAACAGGGAAACTAACTATGGCTACACCTTC. It specifies CAWGSNRETNYGYTF.

The V call is TRBV7-8, the J call TRBJ1-5, with a weak D call TRBD1 (6 bases). The germline gives CDR1 SGHVS, CDR2 FQNEAQ. The CDR3 has 16 residues. The V and J ends lost 5 bases and 1 base respectively, with 15 bases between them. The CDR3 DNA reads TGTGCCAGCAGCCAGATCGGTGGGGGCAGCAATCAGCCCCAGCATTTT. Encoded protein: CASSQIGGGSNQPQHF.

This chain connects TRBV9 to TRBJ1-2; 9 bases match TRBD1. The CDR3 loop spans 16 amino acids. Germline assignment: CDR1 SGDLS and CDR2 YYNGEE. After removal of 3 bases from V and 5 bases from J, the junction contained 11 bases not matched to a gene. CDR3 sequence reads: CASSAYGTGRGYGYTF. The CDR3 nucleotides are TGTGCCAGCAGCGCCTATGGGACAGGGCGAGGGTATGGCTACACCTTC.

The chain combines TRBV7-2 with TRBJ2-5, with unresolved D. The V gene's germline CDR1 is SGHTA and CDR2 FQGNSA. Trimming took off 1 base at V and 2 bases at J, with 11 bases between the two ends. The CDR3 spans 15 residues. CDR3 residues: CASSLEAYPQETQYF. The DNA for the CDR3 is TGTGCCAGCAGCTTAGAAGCGTATCCGCAAGAGACCCAGTACTTC.

V usage is TRBV7-2 and J usage is TRBJ1-1; TRBD1 might be the D (6 bases). From germline, CDR1 is SGHTA and CDR2 FQGNSA. The V end was cut by 5 bases, the J end by 1 base, with 14 bases between. The CDR3 is 15 residues long. This chain's CDR3 is CASSLGTLTNTEAFF. The DNA for the CDR3 is TGTGCCAGCAGCCTAGGGACATTAACGAACACTGAAGCTTTCTTT.

This clonotype was seen a handful of times. The chain carries TRBV6-8 and TRBJ2-3; D may be TRBD1 or TRBD2 (5 bases each). Germline V gives CDR1 MNHGY, CDR2 SAAAGT. This CDR3 comprises 15 residues. The V gene lost 5 bases and the J gene lost 4 bases, with 16 bases spanning the gap. CDR3 nucleotide sequence: TGTGCCAGCAGTCCCGGGACGGAGAAGGCAGATACGCAGTATTTT. Encoded protein: CASSPGTEKADTQYF.

The chain recombines TRBV7-2 with TRBJ2-7; weak D call: TRBD1 (5 bases). There are 12 residues in the CDR3. Germline V gene data show CDR1 as SGHTA and CDR2 as FQGNSA. V was trimmed by 3 bases and J by 4 bases, leaving 7 bases between them. Here the CDR3 DNA reads TGTGCCAGCAGCTTGGACAATTACGAGCAGTACTTC. Translated: CASSLDNYEQYF.

The chain has TRBV7-6 and TRBJ1-1, with D maybe TRBD1 (5 bases). CDR3 length: 15 amino acids. CDR1 is SGHVS, CDR2 FNYEAQ, per germline. Trimming shortened V by 1 base and J by 1 base, and 10 bases separated the two germline ends. CDR3 sequence reads: CASSLGGRANTEAFF. CDR3 sequence (DNA): TGTGCCAGCAGCTTAGGGGGACGGGCGAACACTGAAGCTTTCTTT.

The chain links TRBV28 to TRBJ2-1; 9 nucleotides match TRBD1. This CDR3 spans 15 amino acids. The trim removed 7 bases at V and 7 bases at J, leaving 11 bases unmatched. Germline loops: CDR1 MDHEN, CDR2 SYDVKM. The CDR3: CASMGDREIGNEQFF. In nucleotides, the CDR3 is TGTGCCAGCATGGGGGACAGGGAAATAGGGAATGAGCAGTTCTTC. Looking up the rest from reference TRBV28 and TRBJ2-1 gives the full variable domain: DVKVTQSSRYLVKRTGEKVFLECVQDMDHENMFWYRQDPGLGLRLIYFSYDVKMKEKGDIPEGYSVSREKKERFSLILESASTNQTSMYLCASMGDREIGNEQFFGPGTRLTVL.

This clonotype has just a few counts. J is TRBJ1-4 and V is TRBV12-3 or TRBV12-4; D uncertain. This CDR3 is built from 16 residues. Trimming shortened V by 1 base and J by 0 bases, and 9 bases separated the two germline ends. CDR3 DNA sequence: TGTGCCAGCAGTTTAGAAATGTGGTCAACTAATGAAAAACTGTTTTTT. Translated, it gives CASSLEMWSTNEKLFF.

The genes are TRBV7-8 and TRBJ2-3; D remains ambiguous. Deletions cut 3 bases from V and 0 bases from J, with 7 bases between. Germline CDR1 SGHVS, CDR2 FQNEAQ. This CDR3 has 14 residues. The CDR3 region is CASSFQLSTDTQYF. DNA for the CDR3: TGTGCCAGCAGCTTCCAACTGAGCACAGATACGCAGTATTTT.

The V gene is TRBV7-9, the J gene TRBJ1-6, with D unresolved. CDR1 and CDR2 from the germline V gene are SEHNR and FQNEAQ (reference sequence). The CDR3 is 16 residues long. Deletions cut 1 base from V and 7 bases from J, with 14 bases between. Here the CDR3 DNA reads TGTGCCAGCAGCTTAGATCAGGCGGGGTTGAATTCACCCCTCCACTTT. As protein: CASSLDQAGLNSPLHF.

V gene TRBV5-1 combines with J gene TRBJ1-5; TRBD1 matches at 8 bases. The CDR3 is made up of 16 amino acids. CDR1 and CDR2 (germline): SGHRS, YFSETQ. Trimming cost V 4 bases and J 4 bases; bases outside gene matches: 10. This CDR3 reads CASSLLGTGDNQPQHF. The DNA for the CDR3 is TGCGCCAGCAGCCTACTAGGGACAGGCGATAATCAGCCCCAGCATTTT.

The rearrangement joins TRBV11-2 to TRBJ2-7; the D is unclear. The V end lost 4 bases, the J end lost 1 base, and 8 bases lay between the germline ends. Germline lookup yields CDR1 SGHAT and CDR2 FQNNGV. This CDR3 contains 13 residues. The CDR3, as DNA: TGTGCCAGCAGCTCGCAGGCGTCCTACGAGCAGTACTTC. This encodes CASSSQASYEQYF.

This clonotype was seen a few times. The chain links TRBV7-6 to TRBJ1-4; D is undetermined. V was cut by 4 bases and J by 3 bases, with 12 bases left in between. The CDR3 has 15 residues. Germline CDR1 is SGHVS and CDR2 is FNYEAQ. The chain's CDR3 is CASSSQYDPNEKLFF. The CDR3 DNA follows: TGTGCCAGCAGCTCCCAATACGACCCTAATGAAAAACTGTTTTTT.

The rearrangement uses TRBV4-1 and TRBJ2-7, with 10 bases lining up with TRBD1. Germline CDR1 reads MGHRA; CDR2 reads YSYEKL. The V gene end was trimmed by 0 bases and the J gene end by 5 bases; junction bases not matched to a gene: 10. The CDR3 contains 17 residues. For the CDR3, the DNA is TGCGCCAGCAGCCAAGAAACCCCGGGACAGGGGTTGGACGAGCAGTACTTC. Translation gives CASSQETPGQGLDEQYF.

J is TRBJ1-5 and V is TRBV7-2; tentative D call: TRBD1 (6 bases). The CDR3 runs to 17 residues. Germline CDR1 SGHTA, CDR2 FQGNSA. V lost 1 base to trimming and J lost 0 bases, with 13 bases between them. The CDR3 reads CASSLVRGAFSNQPQHF. CDR3 nucleotide sequence: TGTGCCAGCAGCTTAGTAAGGGGGGCGTTTAGCAATCAGCCCCAGCATTTT.

This clonotype appeared a few times. The rearrangement uses TRBV7-9 and TRBJ1-2, with TRBD1 matching 7 bases. The CDR3 totals 14 residues. Looked up from germline, CDR1 is SEHNR and CDR2 is FQNEAQ (reference sequence). V shed 5 bases and J 8 bases; nucleotides not matched to a gene: 11. The CDR3 sequence: CASSPGQASRGYTF. As DNA, the CDR3 is TGTGCCAGCAGCCCCGGACAGGCCTCCCGGGGCTACACCTTC.

The gene calls are TRBV7-9 and TRBJ2-7, with D unclear. This CDR3 has 11 amino acids. V lost 5 bases, J lost 3 bases, and 5 bases lay in between. Germline loops: CDR1 SEHNR, CDR2 FQNEAQ (reference sequence). CDR3 bases: TGTGCCAGCAGCCTGATCTACGAGCAGTACTTC. Its protein is CASSLIYEQYF.

This rearrangement joins TRBV20-1 to TRBJ1-1, with D possibly matching TRBD1 (6 bases). V lost 2 bases, J lost 1 base, and 11 bases lay in between. Germline V CDR1 and CDR2: DFQATT, SNEGSKA (reference sequence). This CDR3 is built from 14 residues. CDR3 nucleotide sequence: TGCAGTGCTAGAAGCTACAGGGAGAACACTGAAGCTTTCTTT. Translating gives CSARSYRENTEAFF.

This chain connects TRBV20-1 to TRBJ1-2, with D possibly TRBD1 on 6 matching bases. The CDR3 totals 15 residues. V lost 0 bases and J 4 bases, leaving 15 bases between the germline ends. The germline V gene encodes CDR1 DFQATT and CDR2 SNEGSKA (reference sequence). For the CDR3, the DNA is TGCAGTGCTAGAGATCTGGGGGGCTTAAGCTATGGCTACACCTTC. As protein: CSARDLGGLSYGYTF.

In this sample, this clonotype turned up a few times. The chain couples TRBV5-1 to TRBJ1-2; no firm D call. The CDR3 spans 12 residues. Germline V gives CDR1 SGHRS, CDR2 YFSETQ. V was pared by 5 bases and J by 2 bases, with 7 bases between. The CDR3: CASRSTNYGYTF. The CDR3 nucleotides are TGCGCCAGCAGATCTACAAACTATGGCTACACCTTC. The full variable domain, completed using reference TRBV5-1 and TRBJ1-2, is KAGVTQTPRYLIKTRGQQVTLSCSPISGHRSVSWYQQTPGQGLQFLFEYFSETQRNKGNFPGRFSGRQFSNSRSEMNVSTLELGDSALYLCASRSTNYGYTFGSGTRLTVV.